Below are 25 T cell receptor beta chains sequenced from a single sample in a study of CD8 T cells in Susac syndrome. RNA totalling roughly 0.45 to 1 ug underwent reverse transcription with random hexamers. TCRdb used MiXCR to reprocess the immunoSEQ multiplex PCR reads, holding one entry per CDR3 protein. The sample records 95,000 to 150,000 distinct CDR3 sequences, around 94% being singletons. Sequencing input: CD8+ T cells from PBMCs. The receptors stem from a human donor with Susac syndrome.

The CDR3 nucleotides are TGTGCCAGCTCTGACCCCCCATGGACTAGCGGGGGGCAAGAGACCCAGTACTTC. Protein: CASSDPPWTSGGQETQYF. V usage is TRBV7-9 and J usage is TRBJ2-5; TRBD2 aligns across 14 bases. Germline lookup yields CDR1 SEHNR and CDR2 FQNEAQ (reference sequence). The ends lost 8 bases at V and 2 bases at J; junction bases unmatched: 13. CDR3 length: 18 residues.

The chain combines TRBV12-3 or TRBV12-4 with TRBJ2-7, with TRBD1 matching 7 bases. The CDR3 covers 14 residues. V shed 3 bases, J shed 0 bases, and the junction held 2 bases outside the gene matches. CDR3 region: CASSLTGFSYEQYF. In DNA form, the CDR3 reads TGTGCCAGCAGTTTGACAGGGTTCTCCTACGAGCAGTACTTC.

J is TRBJ1-1 and V is TRBV9, with D hard to call. With 0 bases removed from V and 1 base from J, the gap between germline ends came to 7 bases. The V gene's germline CDR1 is SGDLS and CDR2 YYNGEE. The CDR3 contains 14 residues. The CDR3 DNA reads as TGTGCCAGCAGCGTAGAGGGAGGGAACACTGAAGCTTTCTTT. It encodes CASSVEGGNTEAFF.

This clonotype was counted once. V and J are TRBV7-8 and TRBJ2-5; no definite D call. V gave up 2 bases and J gave up 6 bases, with 7 bases separating them. The CDR3 has 12 residues. The germline V gene has CDR1 SGHVS and CDR2 FQNEAQ. The CDR3 loop reads CASSLTDKTQYF. CDR3 coding DNA: TGTGCCAGCAGCTTAACCGATAAGACCCAGTACTTC.

The chain links TRBV2 to TRBJ2-3; 12 positions agree with TRBD2. The CDR3 totals 17 residues. V lost 4 bases and J lost 1; bases outside the gene matches: 6. The V gene's germline CDR1 is SNHLY and CDR2 FYNNEI. The chain's CDR3 is CASSASGGAVGTDTQYF. In DNA, the CDR3 is TGTGCCAGCAGTGCTAGCGGGGGGGCTGTGGGCACAGATACGCAGTATTTT.

As DNA, the CDR3 is TGTGCCAGCAGTTACCCCTGGATAGCGGGGGGGCGCACAGATACGCAGTATTTT. This encodes CASSYPWIAGGRTDTQYF. The V gene is TRBV6-5, the J gene TRBJ2-3; TRBD2 matches 11 bases. J gave up 1 base and V 2 bases, and 8 bases lay outside the gene matches. This CDR3 is built from 18 residues. Germline V gives CDR1 MNHEY, CDR2 SVGAGI.

The chain links TRBV11-2 to TRBJ1-2; a weak D match, TRBD1 (5 bases). The length of the CDR3 is 13 residues. Per the germline V gene, CDR1 is SGHAT and CDR2 is FQNNGV. V lost 0 bases and J lost 7, with 9 bases in between. The CDR3 DNA reads TGTGCCAGCAGCTTAGATGGGGGGAGTGGCTACACCTTC. This encodes CASSLDGGSGYTF.

The chain combines TRBV24-1 with TRBJ1-6; the match to TRBD1 covers 12 bases. Unmatched junction bases numbered 7, after V lost 10 bases and J lost 10 bases. Germline V CDR1 and CDR2: KGHDR, SFDVKD. This CDR3 has 14 residues. As DNA, the CDR3 is TGTGCCACGGGCCGTGGGACAGGGGGCTCACCCCTCCACTTT. Translated, it gives CATGRGTGGSPLHF.

The chain joins TRBV12-3 or TRBV12-4 to TRBJ2-3, with TRBD2 matching 8 bases. The CDR3 has 18 amino acids. V was clipped by 3 bases and J by 0 bases; unmatched bases: 11. CDR3 residues: CASSLNLRGASSTDTQYF. The CDR3 region has the DNA TGTGCCAGCAGTTTGAACCTGCGGGGGGCCTCTAGCACAGATACGCAGTATTTT.

This chain joins TRBV20-1 and TRBJ2-2; D gene unclear. The germline V gene has CDR1 DFQATT and CDR2 SNEGSKA (reference sequence). Trimming removed 5 bases from V and 5 bases from J, with 9 bases in between. This CDR3 has 12 residues. The CDR3 loop reads CSAPRPTGELFF. The CDR3 DNA follows: TGCAGTGCTCCGCGTCCGACCGGGGAGCTGTTTTTT.

V and J are TRBV4-3 and TRBJ2-1; 12 nucleotides align to TRBD1. This CDR3 spans 15 amino acids. Germline lookup yields CDR1 LGHNA and CDR2 YSLEER. Germline trimming cut 4 bases from V and 7 bases from J; bases unmatched to any gene: 5. CDR3 amino acids: CASSLRDRGLNEQFF. For the CDR3, the DNA is TGCGCCAGCAGCCTCCGGGACAGGGGGCTTAATGAGCAGTTCTTC.

The chain links TRBV6-5 to TRBJ2-7; perhaps D is TRBD1 or TRBD2 (5 bases each). Trimming removed 6 bases from V and 2 bases from J, with 11 bases in between. There are 13 residues in the CDR3. From germline, CDR1 is MNHEY and CDR2 SVGAGI. In DNA, the CDR3 is TGTGCCAGCAGCCTCGGGGCCGCCTACGAGCAGTACTTC. The encoded protein is CASSLGAAYEQYF.

V is TRBV12-3 or TRBV12-4 and J is TRBJ1-1, with D tentatively TRBD1 (5 bases). The CDR3 contains 16 residues. V gave up 2 bases and J gave up 4 bases, with 17 bases separating them. CDR3 DNA: TGTGCCAGCAGTTTAAACCCGGCAGGGAGGGTCACTGAAGCTTTCTTT. Its protein product is CASSLNPAGRVTEAFF.

The V and J genes are TRBV4-1 and TRBJ2-7; 10 bases are shared with TRBD1. From germline, CDR1 is MGHRA and CDR2 YSYEKL. Trimming cost V 4 bases and J 5 bases; bases outside gene matches: 11. The CDR3 has 16 amino acids. CDR3: CASSPATGTGDHEQYF. CDR3 nucleotides: TGCGCCAGCAGCCCCGCAACCGGGACAGGGGATCACGAGCAGTACTTC.

The V gene is TRBV3-1, the J gene TRBJ2-5; D may be TRBD1 (6 bases). Trimming left V 0 bases short and J 4 bases short, with 12 bases between. Germline V gives CDR1 LGHDT, CDR2 YNNKEL (reference sequence). The CDR3 sequence is 15 residues long. CDR3 in amino acids: CASSQDPGHLETQYF. The DNA of the CDR3 is TGTGCCAGCAGCCAAGATCCGGGACACTTAGAGACCCAGTACTTC.

J is TRBJ1-5 and V is TRBV6-5; 8 nucleotides match TRBD1. V gave up 6 bases and J gave up 2 bases; unmatched junction bases: 3. Looked up from germline, CDR1 is MNHEY and CDR2 is SVGAGI. The CDR3 is made up of 14 amino acids. CDR3 nucleotide sequence: TGTGCCAGCAGCACAGGGGGAGGCAATCAGCCCCAGCATTTT. Its protein is CASSTGGGNQPQHF.

The chain has TRBV18 and TRBJ2-3, with D possibly TRBD1 on 6 matching bases. Germline-derived CDR1 and CDR2 are KGHSH and LQKENI. The CDR3 sequence is 17 residues long. Trimming took 6 bases from V and 1 from J, leaving 20 bases between them. CDR3 nucleotides: TGTGCCAGCTCCCCAGGGGATACCCCTCCTGGCACAGATACGCAGTATTTT. It yields the protein CASSPGDTPPGTDTQYF.

The chain links TRBV9 to TRBJ2-7; D remains ambiguous. Germline values: CDR1 SGDLS, CDR2 YYNGEE. V lost 4 bases and J 1 base, leaving 15 bases between the germline ends. The CDR3 spans 15 residues. The CDR3 nucleotides read TGTGCCAGCAGCCCTTTACAAGTTGCTTCCTACGAGCAGTACTTC. The encoded protein is CASSPLQVASYEQYF.

V usage is TRBV29-1 and J usage is TRBJ1-2; D call uncertain. There are 12 residues in the CDR3. The germline gives CDR1 SQVTM, CDR2 ANQGSEA. V gave up 2 bases and J gave up 3 bases, with 7 bases separating them. Written as DNA, the CDR3 is TGCAGCGTTGAATCGGCGGACTATGGCTACACCTTC. Amino acid sequence: CSVESADYGYTF.

V is TRBV5-1 and J is TRBJ1-2; tentative D call: TRBD1 (6 bases). The CDR3 contains 14 residues. Germline-derived CDR1 and CDR2 are SGHRS and YFSETQ. V gave up 5 bases and J gave up 4 bases, with 15 bases separating them. The CDR3, as DNA: TGCGCCAGCAGATTACGGGACAACTCCTATGGCTACACCTTC. As protein: CASRLRDNSYGYTF.

The J gene is TRBJ2-1, the V gene TRBV29-1; D not resolved. The V end was cut by 6 bases, the J end by 0 bases, with 12 bases between. Germline V gene lookup returns CDR1 SQVTM and CDR2 ANQGSEA. The CDR3 extends over 14 amino acids. The CDR3 DNA reads TGCAGCGTCGCCAGACTGATCTCCTACAATGAGCAGTTCTTC. Its translation: CSVARLISYNEQFF.

This rearrangement joins TRBV21-1 to TRBJ2-7. TRBV21-1 is a known pseudogene. This CDR3 contains 11 residues. CDR3 coding DNA: TGTGCCAGCAGCATGGTTCACGAGCAGTACTTC. Translated, it gives CASSMVHEQYF.

The rearrangement joins TRBV27 to TRBJ2-3; weak D call: TRBD2 (6 bases). Trimming removed 3 bases from V and 6 bases from J, with 10 bases in between. Germline values: CDR1 MNHEY, CDR2 SMNVEV (reference sequence). The CDR3 has 13 residues. The CDR3 nucleotides are TGTGCCAGCAGTTTGAGTGGGAGGGATACGCAGTATTTT. Its protein product is CASSLSGRDTQYF.

The chain is built from TRBV6-5 and TRBJ2-5, with 13 bases that match TRBD2. Germline assignment: CDR1 MNHEY and CDR2 SVGAGI. The CDR3 is made up of 16 amino acids. With V trimmed by 8 bases and J by 1 base, 7 bases remained unmatched. The DNA for the CDR3 is TGTGCCAGCGGTTTTGGGACTAGCGGGGTCCAAGAGACCCAGTACTTC. Protein product: CASGFGTSGVQETQYF.

The chain is built from TRBV5-5 and TRBJ2-4; TRBD2 matches 13 bases. The junction had 7 bases not matched to a gene; V was cut back by 4 bases and J by 0 bases. This CDR3 region has 18 residues. Per germline, CDR1 SGHKS and CDR2 YYEKEE (reference sequence). The CDR3 DNA sequence: TGTGCCAGCAGCAAGGGACTAGCGGGGATACTAGCCAAAAACATTCAGTACTTC. This encodes CASSKGLAGILAKNIQYF.